The sequence of this TCR beta chain was determined in a study of T cell repertoires in aging, cancer and after chemotherapy. Notes on the study in general: Rebound thymic output was suggested by rising median generation probability during chemotherapy in each cancer cohort.

CDR3 size: 13 residues. J gave up 3 bases and V 8 bases, and 5 bases lay outside the gene matches. CDR1 and CDR2 (germline): LNHDA, SQIVND (reference sequence). Rearranged V-D-J TRB sequences were amplified with a mixed TRB-A/B primer pool. Via MiXCR, TCRdb re-called the multiplex PCR reads, giving one row per CDR3 protein. The sample lists over 9,000 distinct CDR3 sequences; over 35% were seen once. Peripheral blood genomic DNA, not sorted cells or RNA, was the template. In its sample, this clonotype ranks as medium-sized. Its antigen is undetermined. The J gene is TRBJ2-7, the V gene TRBV19; 9 positions match TRBD1. The receptor was derived from a human donor in good health. Specimen: blood. CDR3 residues: CASGTGSLYEQYF. In DNA, the CDR3 is TGTGCCAGTGGGACAGGGAGTCTCTACGAGCAGTACTTC.